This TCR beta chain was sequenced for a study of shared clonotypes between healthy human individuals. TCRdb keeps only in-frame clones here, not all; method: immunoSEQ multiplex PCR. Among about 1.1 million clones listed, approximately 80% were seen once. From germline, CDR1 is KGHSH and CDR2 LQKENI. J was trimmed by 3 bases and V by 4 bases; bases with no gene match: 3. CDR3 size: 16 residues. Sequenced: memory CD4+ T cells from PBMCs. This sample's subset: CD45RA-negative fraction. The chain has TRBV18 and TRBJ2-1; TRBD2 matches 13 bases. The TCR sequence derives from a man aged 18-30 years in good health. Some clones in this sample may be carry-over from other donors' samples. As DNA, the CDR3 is TGTGCCAGCTCACGGACTAGCGGGAGTAGCTACAATGAGCAGTTCTTC. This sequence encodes CASSRTSGSSYNEQFF.